The clone carrying this T cell receptor beta chain has a handful of counts. The antigen is not known. This sample stems from a study of T cells after yellow fever vaccination. Notes on the study in general: A weaker secondary response peaked on day 5, the primary on day 15. Some clonotypes, a small share, were shared between CD4 and CD8 compartments. Contaminants from the bulk population, in the form of abundant clonotypes, could be found in FACS-sorted repertoires.

The CDR3 extends over 13 amino acids. Trimming cost V 5 bases and J 6 bases, with 13 bases left between them. The germline V gene has CDR1 MGHDK and CDR2 SYGVNS. 5'RACE template switching generated TCR cDNA, adding a universal primer site and UMIs. TCRdb reprocessed the 5' RACE reads with MiXCR, giving one entry per CDR3 protein. The sample holds approximately 160,000 distinct CDR3 sequences, 6.2% seen once. This chain connects TRBV25-1 to TRBJ1-2, with D possibly being TRBD1 (6 bases). This clonotype was obtained from a young man who received the YFV17D yellow fever vaccine. The sequences come from CD4+ T cells sorted from PBMCs, collected on the day of the first yellow fever vaccination. The CDR3 DNA reads TGTGCCAGCAGTAACACAGGGTTAAATGGCTACACCTTC. Translated: CASSNTGLNGYTF.